The present T cell receptor (beta chain) was sequenced within a study of CD8+CD57+ T cells in acquired aplastic anemia. Genomic DNA constituted the template upon which TCR beta VDJ and CDR3 profiling was performed. TCRdb fed the reads into MiXCR, producing one record per CDR3 protein. The table records approximately 160,000 distinct CDR3 sequences, about half of them present only once. Whoever was chosen for sequencing had shown CD8+CD57+ cell expansion by flow cytometry. Input material: sorted CD4+, CD8+, or CD8+CD57+ T cells (not recorded which) from PBMCs. The clonotype comes from a human donor with aplastic anemia.

The CDR3 nucleotides read TGCAGCGTTGAACAGGGGGCGCGGGGCTACACCTTC. It encodes CSVEQGARGYTF. The chain uses TRBV29-1 and TRBJ1-2, with TRBD1 matching over 8 bases. The CDR3 is 12 amino acids. From germline, CDR1 is SQVTM and CDR2 ANQGSEA. J was trimmed by 8 bases and V by 2 bases; bases with no gene match: 4.